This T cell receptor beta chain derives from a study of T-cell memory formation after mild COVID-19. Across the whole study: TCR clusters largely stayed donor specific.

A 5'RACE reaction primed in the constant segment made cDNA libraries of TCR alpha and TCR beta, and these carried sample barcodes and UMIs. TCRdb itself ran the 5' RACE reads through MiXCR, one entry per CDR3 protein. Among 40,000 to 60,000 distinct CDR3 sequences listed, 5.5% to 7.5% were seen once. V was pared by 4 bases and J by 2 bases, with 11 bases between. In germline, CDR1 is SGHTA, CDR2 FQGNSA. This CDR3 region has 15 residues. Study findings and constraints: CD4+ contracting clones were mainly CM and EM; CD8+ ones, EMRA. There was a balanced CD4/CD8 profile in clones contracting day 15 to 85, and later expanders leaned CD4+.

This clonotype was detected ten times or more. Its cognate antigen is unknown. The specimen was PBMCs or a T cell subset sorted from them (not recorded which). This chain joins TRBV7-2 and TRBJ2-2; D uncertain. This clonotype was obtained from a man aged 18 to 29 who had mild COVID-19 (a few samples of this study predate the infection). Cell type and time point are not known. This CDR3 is CASSSRPVNTGELFF. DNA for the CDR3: TGTGCCAGCAGCTCGAGACCTGTAAACACCGGGGAGCTGTTTTTT.